This TCR beta chain was sequenced for a study of blood T cell repertoires in COVID-19. Study-wide background: Spain, Italy and the United States supplied samples that represented acute and convalescent COVID-19.

Assay used: immunoSEQ multiplex PCR; TCRdb lists only in-frame clones, some missing. Of about 390,000 clones listed, more than 75% are singletons. Trimming cost V 11 bases and J 0 bases, with 13 bases left between them. This CDR3 region has 13 residues. CDR1 is SEHNR and CDR2 is FQNEAQ in the germline V gene (reference sequence). Clinical histories supplied by participants themselves formed the basis of cohort assignment. The rearrangement links TRBV7-9 to TRBJ1-1, with D hard to call. The sequenced sample consisted of PBMCs or T cells enriched from blood (not recorded which). The sequence came from a woman aged 50 to 65 who had recovered from COVID-19. The CDR3 nucleotides read TGTGCCGTCCAGGAAGCTATGAACACTGAAGCTTTCTTT. As protein: CAVQEAMNTEAFF.